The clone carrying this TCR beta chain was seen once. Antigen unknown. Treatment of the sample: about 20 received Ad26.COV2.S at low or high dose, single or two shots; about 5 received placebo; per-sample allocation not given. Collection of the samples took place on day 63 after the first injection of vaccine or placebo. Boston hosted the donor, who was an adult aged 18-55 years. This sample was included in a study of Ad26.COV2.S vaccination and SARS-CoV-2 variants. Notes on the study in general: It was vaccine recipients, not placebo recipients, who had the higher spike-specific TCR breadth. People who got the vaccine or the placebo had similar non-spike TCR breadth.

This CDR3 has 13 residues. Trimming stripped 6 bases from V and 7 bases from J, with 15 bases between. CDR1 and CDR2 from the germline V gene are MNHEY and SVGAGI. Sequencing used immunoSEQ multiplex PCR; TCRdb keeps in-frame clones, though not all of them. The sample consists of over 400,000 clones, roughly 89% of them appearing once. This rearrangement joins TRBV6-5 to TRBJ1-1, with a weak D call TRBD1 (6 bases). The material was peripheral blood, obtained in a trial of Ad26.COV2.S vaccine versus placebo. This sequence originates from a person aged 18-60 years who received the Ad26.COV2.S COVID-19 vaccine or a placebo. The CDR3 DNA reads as TGTGCCAGCAGGCCGGGACACCTAATTGAAGCTTTCTTT. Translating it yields CASRPGHLIEAFF.